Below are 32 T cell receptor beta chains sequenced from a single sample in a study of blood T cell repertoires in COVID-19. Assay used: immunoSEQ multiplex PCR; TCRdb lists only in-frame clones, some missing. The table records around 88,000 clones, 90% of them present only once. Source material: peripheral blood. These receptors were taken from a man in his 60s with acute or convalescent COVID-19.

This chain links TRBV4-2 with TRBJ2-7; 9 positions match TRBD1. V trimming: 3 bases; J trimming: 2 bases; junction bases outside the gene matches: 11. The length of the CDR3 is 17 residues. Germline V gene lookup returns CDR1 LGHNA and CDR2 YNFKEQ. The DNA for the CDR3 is TGTGCCAGCAGCCAGACCATGGGACAGGGAAGTGCCTACGAGCAGTACTTC. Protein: CASSQTMGQGSAYEQYF.

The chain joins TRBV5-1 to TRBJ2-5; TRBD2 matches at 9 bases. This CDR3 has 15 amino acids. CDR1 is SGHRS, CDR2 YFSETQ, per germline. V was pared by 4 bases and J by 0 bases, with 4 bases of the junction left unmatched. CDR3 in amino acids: CASSRSSGDQETQYF. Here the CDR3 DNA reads TGCGCCAGCAGCCGATCTAGCGGGGACCAAGAGACCCAGTACTTC.

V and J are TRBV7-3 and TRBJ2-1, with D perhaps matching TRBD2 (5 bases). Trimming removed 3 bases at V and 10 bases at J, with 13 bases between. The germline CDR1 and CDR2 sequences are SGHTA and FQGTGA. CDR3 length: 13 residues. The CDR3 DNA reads TGTGCCAGCAGCTTCGCTGCGGGCGAAGAGCAGTTCTTC. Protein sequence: CASSFAAGEEQFF.

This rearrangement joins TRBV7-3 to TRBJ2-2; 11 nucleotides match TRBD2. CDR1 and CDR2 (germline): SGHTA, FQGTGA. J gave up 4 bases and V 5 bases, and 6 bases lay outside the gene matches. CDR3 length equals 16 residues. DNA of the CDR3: TGTGCCAGCAGCACGGGACTAGCGGACTCCACCGGGGAGCTGTTTTTT. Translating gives CASSTGLADSTGELFF.

CDR3 residues: CASSIEGDRGLAHSNQPQHF. In DNA form, the CDR3 reads TGTGCCAGTAGTATAGAAGGAGACAGGGGGCTTGCGCATAGCAATCAGCCCCAGCATTTT. This rearrangement joins TRBV19 to TRBJ1-5; 10 positions match TRBD1. CDR1 LNHDA and CDR2 SQIVND come from the germline V gene (reference sequence). V dropped 0 bases and J dropped 0; count of bases not matched to a gene: 11. The CDR3 has 20 amino acids.

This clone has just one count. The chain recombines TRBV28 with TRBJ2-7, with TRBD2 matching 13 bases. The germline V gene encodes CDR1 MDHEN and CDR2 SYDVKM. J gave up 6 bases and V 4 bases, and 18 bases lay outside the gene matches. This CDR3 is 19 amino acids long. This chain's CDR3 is CASSSPPEGAGLAGAEQYF. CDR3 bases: TGTGCCAGCAGTTCGCCCCCAGAGGGGGCAGGACTAGCGGGAGCCGAGCAGTACTTC.

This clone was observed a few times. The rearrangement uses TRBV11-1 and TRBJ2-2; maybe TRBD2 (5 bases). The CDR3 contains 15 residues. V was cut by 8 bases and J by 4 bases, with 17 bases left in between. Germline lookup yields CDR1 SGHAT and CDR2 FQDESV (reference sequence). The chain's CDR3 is CASGKLSATTGELFF. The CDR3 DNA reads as TGTGCCAGCGGAAAACTTAGCGCGACCACCGGGGAGCTGTTTTTT.

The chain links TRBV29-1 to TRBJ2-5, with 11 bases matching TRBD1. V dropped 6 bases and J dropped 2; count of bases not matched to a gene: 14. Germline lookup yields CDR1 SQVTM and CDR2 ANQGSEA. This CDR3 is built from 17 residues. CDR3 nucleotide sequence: TGCAGCGTCGTCACTGGGACAGGGGGAACTGATCAAGAGACCCAGTACTTC. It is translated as CSVVTGTGGTDQETQYF.

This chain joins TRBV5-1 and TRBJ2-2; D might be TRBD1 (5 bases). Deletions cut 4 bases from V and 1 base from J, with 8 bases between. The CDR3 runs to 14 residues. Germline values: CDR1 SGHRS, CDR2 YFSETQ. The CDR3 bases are TGCGCCAGCAGCAATCAGGGGAACACCGGGGAGCTGTTTTTT. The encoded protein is CASSNQGNTGELFF. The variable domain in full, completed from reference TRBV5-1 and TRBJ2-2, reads KAGVTQTPRYLIKTRGQQVTLSCSPISGHRSVSWYQQTPGQGLQFLFEYFSETQRNKGNFPGRFSGRQFSNSRSEMNVSTLELGDSALYLCASSNQGNTGELFFGEGSRLTVL.

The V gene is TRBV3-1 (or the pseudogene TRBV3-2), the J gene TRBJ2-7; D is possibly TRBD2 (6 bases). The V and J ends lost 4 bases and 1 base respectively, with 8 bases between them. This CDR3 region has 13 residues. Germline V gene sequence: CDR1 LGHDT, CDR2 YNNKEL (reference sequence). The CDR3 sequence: CASSLGTSYEQYF. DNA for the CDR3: TGTGCCAGCAGCCTGGGGACTTCCTACGAGCAGTACTTC.

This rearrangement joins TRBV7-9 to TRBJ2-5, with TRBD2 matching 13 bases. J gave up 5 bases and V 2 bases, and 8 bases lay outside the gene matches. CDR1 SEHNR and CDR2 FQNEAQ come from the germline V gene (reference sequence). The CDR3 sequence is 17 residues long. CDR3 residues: CASSLWTSGRGGETQYF. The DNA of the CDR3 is TGTGCCAGCAGCTTATGGACTAGCGGGAGAGGGGGGGAGACCCAGTACTTC.

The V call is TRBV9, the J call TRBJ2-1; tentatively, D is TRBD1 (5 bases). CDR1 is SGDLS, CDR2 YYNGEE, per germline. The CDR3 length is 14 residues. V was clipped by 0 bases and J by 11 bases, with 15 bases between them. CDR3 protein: CASSVETDRGKQFF. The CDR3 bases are TGTGCCAGCAGCGTAGAAACGGATAGGGGAAAGCAGTTCTTC. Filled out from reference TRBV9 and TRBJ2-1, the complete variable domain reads DSGVTQTPKHLITATGQRVTLRCSPRSGDLSVYWYQQSLDQGLQFLIQYYNGEERAKGNILERFSAQQFPDLHSELNLSSLELGDSALYFCASSVETDRGKQFFGPGTRLTVL.

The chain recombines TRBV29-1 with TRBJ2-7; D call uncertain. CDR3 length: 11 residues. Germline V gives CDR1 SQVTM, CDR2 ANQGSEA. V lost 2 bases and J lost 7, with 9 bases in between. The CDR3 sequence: CSVESQTEQYF. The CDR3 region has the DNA TGCAGCGTTGAATCACAGACAGAGCAGTACTTC.

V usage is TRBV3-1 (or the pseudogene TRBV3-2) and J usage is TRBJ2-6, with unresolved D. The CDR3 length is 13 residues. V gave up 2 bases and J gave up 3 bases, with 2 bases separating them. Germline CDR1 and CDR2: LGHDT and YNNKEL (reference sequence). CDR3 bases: TGTGCCAGCAGCCAACGTGGGGCCAACGTCCTGACTTTC. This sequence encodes CASSQRGANVLTF.

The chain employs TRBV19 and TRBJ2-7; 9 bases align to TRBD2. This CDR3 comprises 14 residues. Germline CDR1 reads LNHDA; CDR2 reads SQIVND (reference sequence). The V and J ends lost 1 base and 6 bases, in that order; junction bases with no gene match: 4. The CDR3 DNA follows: TGTGCCAGTAGTATAGTAGCGGGAGCTGGCGAGCAGTACTTC. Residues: CASSIVAGAGEQYF.

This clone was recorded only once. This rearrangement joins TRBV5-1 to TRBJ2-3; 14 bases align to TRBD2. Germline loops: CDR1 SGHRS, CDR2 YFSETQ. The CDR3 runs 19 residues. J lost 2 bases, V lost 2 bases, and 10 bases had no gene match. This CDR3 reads CASSFRLAGGPVDTDTQYF. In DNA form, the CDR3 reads TGCGCCAGCAGCTTCCGACTAGCGGGAGGGCCGGTGGACACAGATACGCAGTATTTT.

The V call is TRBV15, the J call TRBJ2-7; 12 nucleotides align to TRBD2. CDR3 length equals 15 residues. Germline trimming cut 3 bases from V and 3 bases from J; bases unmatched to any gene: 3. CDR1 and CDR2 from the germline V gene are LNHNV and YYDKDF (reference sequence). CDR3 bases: TGTGCCACCAGCAGTCGGGGACTAGCGGGCTACGAGCAGTACTTC. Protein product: CATSSRGLAGYEQYF.

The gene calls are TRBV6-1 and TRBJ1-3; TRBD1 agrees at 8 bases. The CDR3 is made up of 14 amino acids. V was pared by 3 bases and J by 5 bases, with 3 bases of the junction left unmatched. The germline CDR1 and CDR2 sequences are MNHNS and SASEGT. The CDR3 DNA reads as TGTGCCAGCAGTGATGGACAGGGTAGAAACACCATATATTTT. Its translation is CASSDGQGRNTIYF.

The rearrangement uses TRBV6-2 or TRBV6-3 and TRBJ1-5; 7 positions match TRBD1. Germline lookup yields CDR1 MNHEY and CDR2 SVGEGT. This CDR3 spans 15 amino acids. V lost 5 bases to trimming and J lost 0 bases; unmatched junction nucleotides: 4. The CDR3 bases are TGTGCCAGCAGTCGGACAGGCTATAGCAATCAGCCCCAGCATTTT. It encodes CASSRTGYSNQPQHF.

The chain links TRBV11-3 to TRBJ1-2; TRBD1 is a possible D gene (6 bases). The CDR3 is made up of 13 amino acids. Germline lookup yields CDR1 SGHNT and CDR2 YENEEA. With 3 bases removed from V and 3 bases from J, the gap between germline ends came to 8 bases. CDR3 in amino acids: CASSFPGDYGYTF. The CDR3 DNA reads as TGTGCCAGCAGCTTCCCAGGGGACTATGGCTACACCTTC. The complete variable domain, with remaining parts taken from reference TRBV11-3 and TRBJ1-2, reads EAGVVQSPRYKIIEKKQPVAFWCNPISGHNTLYWYLQNLGQGPELLIRYENEEAVDDSQLPKDRFSAERLKGVDSTLKIQPAELGDSAVYLCASSFPGDYGYTFGSGTRLTVV.

This CDR3 is CASSSHVGLHPYEQYF. The CDR3 coding sequence is TGTGCCAGCAGCTCCCACGTGGGACTCCACCCCTACGAGCAGTACTTC. The chain joins TRBV7-8 to TRBJ2-7; TRBD2 is a possible D gene (6 bases). The V and J ends lost 4 bases and 2 bases respectively, with 18 bases between them. This CDR3 has 16 residues. Germline V gives CDR1 SGHVS, CDR2 FQNEAQ.

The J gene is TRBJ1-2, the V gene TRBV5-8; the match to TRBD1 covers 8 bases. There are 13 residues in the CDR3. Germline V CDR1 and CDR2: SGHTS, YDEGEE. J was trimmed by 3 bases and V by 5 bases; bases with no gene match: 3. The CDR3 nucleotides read TGTGCCAGCAGTTCAGGGGGCGACTATGGCTACACCTTC. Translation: CASSSGGDYGYTF.

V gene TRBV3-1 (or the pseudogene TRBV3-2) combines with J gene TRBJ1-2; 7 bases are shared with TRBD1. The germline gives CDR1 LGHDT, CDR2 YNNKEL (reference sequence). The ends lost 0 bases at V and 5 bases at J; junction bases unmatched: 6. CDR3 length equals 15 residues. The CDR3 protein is CASSQDPGTAYGYTF. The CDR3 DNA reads TGTGCCAGCAGCCAAGATCCCGGGACAGCTTATGGCTACACCTTC.

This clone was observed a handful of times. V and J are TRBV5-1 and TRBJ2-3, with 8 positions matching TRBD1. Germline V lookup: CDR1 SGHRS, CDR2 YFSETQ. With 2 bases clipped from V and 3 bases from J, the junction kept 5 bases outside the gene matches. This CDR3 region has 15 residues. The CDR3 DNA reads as TGCGCCAGCAGCTTTACAGGGGGAGATACAGATACGCAGTATTTT. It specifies CASSFTGGDTDTQYF.

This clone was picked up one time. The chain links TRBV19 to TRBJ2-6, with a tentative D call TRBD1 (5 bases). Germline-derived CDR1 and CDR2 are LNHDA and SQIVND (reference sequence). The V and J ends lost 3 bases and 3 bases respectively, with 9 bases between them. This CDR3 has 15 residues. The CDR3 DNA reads TGTGCCAGTAGTATGGACATAAATGGGGCCAACGTCCTGACTTTC. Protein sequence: CASSMDINGANVLTF.

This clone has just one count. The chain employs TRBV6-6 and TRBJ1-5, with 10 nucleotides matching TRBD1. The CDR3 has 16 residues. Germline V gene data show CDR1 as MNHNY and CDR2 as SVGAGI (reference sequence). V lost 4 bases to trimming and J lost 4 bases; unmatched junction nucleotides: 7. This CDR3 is CASSWRTGGSNQPQHF. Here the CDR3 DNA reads TGTGCCAGCAGTTGGAGGACAGGGGGATCGAATCAGCCCCAGCATTTT.

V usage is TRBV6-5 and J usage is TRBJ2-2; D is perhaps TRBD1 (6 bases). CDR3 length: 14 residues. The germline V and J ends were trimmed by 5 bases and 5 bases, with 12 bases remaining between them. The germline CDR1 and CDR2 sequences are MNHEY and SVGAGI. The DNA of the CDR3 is TGTGCCAGCAGTAACTTTCAGGGGACCGGGGAGCTGTTTTTT. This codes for CASSNFQGTGELFF.

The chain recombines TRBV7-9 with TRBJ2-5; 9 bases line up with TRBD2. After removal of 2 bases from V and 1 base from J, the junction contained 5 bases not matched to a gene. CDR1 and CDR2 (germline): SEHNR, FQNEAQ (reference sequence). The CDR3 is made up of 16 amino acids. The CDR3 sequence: CASSLSSGRTQETQYF. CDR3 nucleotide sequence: TGTGCCAGCAGCTTATCAAGCGGGAGGACCCAAGAGACCCAGTACTTC.

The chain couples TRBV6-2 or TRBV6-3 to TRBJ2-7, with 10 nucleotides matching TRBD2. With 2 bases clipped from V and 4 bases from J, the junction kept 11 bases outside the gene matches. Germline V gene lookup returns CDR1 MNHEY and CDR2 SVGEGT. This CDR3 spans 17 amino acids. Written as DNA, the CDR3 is TGTGCCAGCAGTTACACTCCAACTAGCGGGACTTGGTACGAGCAGTACTTC. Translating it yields CASSYTPTSGTWYEQYF.

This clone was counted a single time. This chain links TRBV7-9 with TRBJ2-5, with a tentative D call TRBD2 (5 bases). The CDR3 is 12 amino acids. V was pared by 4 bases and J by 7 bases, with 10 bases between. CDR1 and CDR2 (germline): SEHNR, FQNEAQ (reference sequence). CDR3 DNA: TGTGCCAGCAGCTGGCGGGCTGGGACCCAGTACTTC. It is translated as CASSWRAGTQYF.

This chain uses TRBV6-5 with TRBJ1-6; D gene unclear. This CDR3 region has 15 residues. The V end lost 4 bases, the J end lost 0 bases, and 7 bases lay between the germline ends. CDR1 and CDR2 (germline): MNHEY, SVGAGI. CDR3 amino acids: CASSSFSSYNSPLHF. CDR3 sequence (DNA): TGTGCCAGCAGTTCTTTCAGCTCCTATAATTCACCCCTCCACTTT.

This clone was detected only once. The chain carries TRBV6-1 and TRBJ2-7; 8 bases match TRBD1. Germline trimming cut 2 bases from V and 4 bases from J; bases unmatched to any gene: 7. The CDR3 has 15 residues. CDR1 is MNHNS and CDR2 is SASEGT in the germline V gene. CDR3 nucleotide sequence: TGTGCCAGCAGTGAAAGGGTGACAGGGGCGTACGAGCAGTACTTC. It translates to CASSERVTGAYEQYF.